The sequence of this TCR beta chain was determined in a study of T cell responses to AZD1222 COVID-19 vaccine (dated by TCRdb to about 2021). Concerning the study at large: A total of just over 230 trial participants underwent TCR sequencing, of whom nearly 210 had received two doses of AZD1222 and some 25 had received two doses of the MenACWY control vaccine. Trial participants were enrolled by age into 18-55, 56-69 and 70-plus year subgroups, with around 140, 26 and 57 TCR-sequenced participants respectively.

Points on this clone: Its cognate antigen has yet to be identified. The input lacks base qualities; no much larger clone sits a single base away.

The meaning of the sample's time point label: about 28 days (+/-7) after the second vaccine dose. Interpreted using the paper, the treatment or condition label stands for: meningococcal conjugate vaccine given as trial control. Vaccinee samples were obtained from the UK trials COV001 and COV002, which included a single-blind randomized controlled phase 2/3 trial of AZD1222 (ChAdOx1 nCoV-19) in healthy adults. Trial participant PBMC samples were collected at day 0 and day 28 after the second dose for TCRbeta chain sequencing. The CDR3 regions of human TCRbeta chains were analyzed by immunosequencing. Under the source paper's analysis protocol: TCRs in the repertoires were compared against a reference library of SARS-CoV-2-specific TCRs that had been generated with the MIRA antigen-specificity platform. Breadth was defined as the fraction of unique TCRs that were SARS-CoV-2-associated, and depth was defined as the fraction of total T cells that were SARS-CoV-2-associated. Each spike-specific TCR was assigned to its reactive spike region and to a CD4 or CD8 class using the MIRA data. Log10-transformed breadth and depth values were compared by one-way ANOVA with Sidak's multiple comparisons tests. Entries here come from immuneACCESS through TCRdb and include only in-frame sequences with V and J called. Some clones fail to appear in such tables; in the studies checked, an unresolved V gene covers under half of the shortfall, and the cause of the remainder is unknown. V, J and clone size are those of that table, while D and trimming were read from the DNA. Across this sample there are about 190,000 clones, with around nine tenths seen only once. Together, the top ten hold 3.6% of the sample.

V is trimmed back by 7 bases and J by 4 bases, and the junction contains 6 bases that no gene match accounts for. CDR1 and CDR2 were assigned from the germline V gene as KGHDR and SFDVKD. The CDR3 sequence holds 15 residues, the cysteine and phenylalanine included. The DNA shown is the 45-base CDR3, in frame from base 1. On the study overall, not on this receptor specifically: In the small 56-69-year group, the increase in depth fell short of significance, most likely because of low power. CD4 TCRs associated with the vaccine covered the entire spike protein, and the dominant responses were in regions 160-218 and 743-854. Most participants were white British and females outnumbered males, and the authors suggested that clonal diversity may have been underestimated. Conclusions about previously exposed vaccinees are limited, since just 6 or 7 AZD1222 recipients were seropositive for SARS-CoV-2 at baseline. Because no day 14 peak-response samples were available, the repertoires could be characterized only after the peak T cell response. Spike-specific TCR breadth and depth rose significantly after two AZD1222 doses compared with day 0 and with MenACWY recipients. Reportedly, close to half of the unique spike-specific TCRs recognized epitopes lying outside the regions that are mutated in the B.1.351 and B.1.1.7 variants.

The receptor's source is an adult who received the MenACWY meningococcal vaccine as a control. This specimen was peripheral blood, taken 28 days after the second dose of the MenACWY control vaccine. The V and J segments used are TRBV24-1 and TRBJ2-1; TRBD2 aligns with 10 central bases. The CDR3 in this case is CATREREGQYNEQFF. The bases are TGTGCCACCAGGGAGCGGGAGGGACAATACAATGAGCAGTTCTTC.